Below are 13 T cell receptor beta chains sequenced from a single sample in a study of regulatory T cells in long-lasting Graves disease. According to the study, TCR beta libraries were built with iRepertoire HTBI primers and CDR3-region Arm-PCR. TCRdb called the multiplex PCR reads again in MiXCR, with one record for every CDR3 protein. Among roughly 360,000 distinct CDR3 sequences listed, more than 20% were seen once. Noted time point: persistent/refractory GD, antithyroid drugs over 5 years with positive TRAb. PBMC RNA served as the TCR library source. The sequences come from peripheral blood mononuclear cells (PBMCs), collected when the disease was refractory, from a patient treated with antithyroid drugs. The receptors stem from a woman between 40 and 50 years old with Graves disease.

This clonotype has a handful of counts. The V call is TRBV7-6, the J call TRBJ1-3; D unclear. This CDR3 is 14 amino acids long. V was clipped by 4 bases and J by 0 bases, with 7 bases between them. Looked up from germline, CDR1 is SGHVS and CDR2 is FNYEAQ. This chain's CDR3 is CASSYGDSGNTIYF. Here the CDR3 DNA reads TGTGCCAGCAGCTACGGGGACTCTGGAAACACCATATATTTT.

There are many counts of this clonotype. The rearrangement uses TRBV12-3 or TRBV12-4 and TRBJ2-7; 12 nucleotides align to TRBD2. The CDR3 is 17 residues long. Trimming took 6 bases from V and 4 from J; bases not matched to a gene: 13. CDR3 sequence reads: CASSYGGTSGPLYEQYF. The DNA for the CDR3 is TGTGCCAGCAGCTACGGTGGGACTAGCGGGCCACTTTACGAGCAGTACTTC.

This clonotype was observed a handful of times. At one boundary the junction diverges from the germline segment, which might be a read error. This chain connects TRBV6-5 to TRBJ1-2, with 9 bases fitting TRBD1. The germline V gene encodes CDR1 MNHEY and CDR2 SVGAGI. This CDR3 is built from 14 residues. The CDR3, as DNA: TGTGCCAGCACTTACTCGTCCACAGGGGGCGGCTACACCTTC. Its protein is CASTYSSTGGGYTF.

The chain has TRBV6-1 and TRBJ1-3; D not certain. The V and J ends lost 1 base and 9 bases respectively, with 7 bases between them. Germline CDR1 and CDR2: MNHNS and SASEGT. This CDR3 comprises 12 residues. The CDR3 loop is CASSEEKFTIYF. The CDR3 nucleotides read TGTGCCAGCAGTGAAGAAAAATTCACCATATATTTT.

In this sample, this clonotype turned up a few times. This rearrangement joins TRBV15 to TRBJ1-2; the match to TRBD1 covers 8 bases. The CDR3 runs to 15 residues. Germline V gene sequence: CDR1 LNHNV, CDR2 YYDKDF (reference sequence). V lost 7 bases and J lost 2; bases outside the gene matches: 9. CDR3 protein: CATNKDRGLNYGYTF. CDR3 sequence (DNA): TGTGCCACCAATAAAGACAGGGGATTAAACTATGGCTACACCTTC.

As regards this clonotype: A far larger clone is just one base off, so this is likely a read error. The rearrangement links TRBV12-3 or TRBV12-4 to TRBJ2-7; no definite D call. The CDR3 runs to 16 residues. The V and J ends lost 5 bases and 0 bases respectively, with 17 bases between them. The CDR3 sequence: CASSEARIVSSYEQYF. The CDR3 nucleotides read TGTGCCAGCAGTGAAGCTAGGATAGTGAGCTCCTACGAGCAGTACTTC.

In its sample, this clonotype was seen many times. DNA of the CDR3: TGTGCCAGCGCCGGACAGGGGGTTAACTATGGCTACACCTTC. Translation: CASAGQGVNYGYTF. The chain recombines TRBV2 with TRBJ1-2, with TRBD1 identical over 10 bases. The germline V gene has CDR1 SNHLY and CDR2 FYNNEI. The V gene end was trimmed by 8 bases and the J gene end by 1 base; junction bases not matched to a gene: 4. This CDR3 contains 14 residues.

The chain is built from TRBV20-1 and TRBJ2-5; 11 positions match TRBD2. The V gene's germline CDR1 is DFQATT and CDR2 SNEGSKA (reference sequence). The CDR3 loop spans 17 amino acids. V trimming: 0 bases; J trimming: 4 bases; junction bases outside the gene matches: 10. CDR3 bases: TGCAGTGCTAGAGATTCAGAGACTAGCGGGATTAGAGAGACCCAGTACTTC. This translates into CSARDSETSGIRETQYF.

This clonotype has at least ten counts. The rearrangement links TRBV28 to TRBJ1-1; TRBD1 is a possible D gene (5 bases). V lost 5 bases and J lost 5, with 21 bases in between. Germline assignment: CDR1 MDHEN and CDR2 SYDVKM. The CDR3 is made up of 16 amino acids. The CDR3 here is CASSLKTYSGQTEAFF. CDR3 sequence (DNA): TGTGCCAGCAGTCTAAAGACGTATTCAGGGCAGACTGAAGCTTTCTTT.

This clonotype was detected only a few times. The rearrangement joins TRBV2 to TRBJ1-6; D uncertain. CDR1 SNHLY and CDR2 FYNNEI come from the germline V gene. CDR3 length: 13 residues. V lost 11 bases and J 8 bases, leaving 16 bases between the germline ends. CDR3 sequence (DNA): TGTGCCGACGGGGTAGAGAGGGATTCACCCCTCCACTTT. Translation gives CADGVERDSPLHF. The entire variable domain, with the rest obtained from reference TRBV2 and TRBJ1-6, is as follows: EPEVTQTPSHQVTQMGQEVILRCVPISNHLYFYWYRQILGQKVEFLVSFYNNEISEKSEIFDDQFSVERPDGSNFTLKIRSTKLEDSAMYFCADGVERDSPLHFGNGTRLTVT.

The chain joins TRBV19 to TRBJ2-7; D is undetermined. The CDR3 length is 16 residues. The germline gives CDR1 LNHDA, CDR2 SQIVND (reference sequence). V shed 6 bases and J shed 1 base, with 19 bases lying between them. CDR3 nucleotides: TGTGCCAGTAGATTGTCGGGTGTAACGCTTTCCTACGAGCAGTACTTC. It encodes CASRLSGVTLSYEQYF.

A remark on this clonotype: The germline gene is not matched at one end of the junction; a read error may be the cause. V and J are TRBV11-2 and TRBJ1-2; TRBD1 is a possible D gene (6 bases). Looked up from germline, CDR1 is SGHAT and CDR2 is FQNNGV. The CDR3 contains 15 residues. CDR3 in DNA: TGTACCAGCAGCTTGGGGCCCGACGGGGGGCTTGGCTACACCTTC. Its protein is CTSSLGPDGGLGYTF.

There are many counts of this clonotype. This sequence joins TRBV28 and TRBJ1-3; D is ambiguous. CDR3 size: 15 residues. The V end was cut by 5 bases, the J end by 5 bases, with 16 bases between. Germline V lookup: CDR1 MDHEN, CDR2 SYDVKM. CDR3 in DNA: TGTGCCAGCAGTAATACCGACATAGTACGAAACACCATATATTTT. Translated, it gives CASSNTDIVRNTIYF. The entire variable domain, with the rest obtained from reference TRBV28 and TRBJ1-3, is as follows: DVKVTQSSRYLVKRTGEKVFLECVQDMDHENMFWYRQDPGLGLRLIYFSYDVKMKEKGDIPEGYSVSREKKERFSLILESASTNQTSMYLCASSNTDIVRNTIYFGEGSWLTVV.